This entry describes one T cell receptor (beta chain). The data derive from a study of blood T cell repertoires in COVID-19. Germline V CDR1 and CDR2: MDHEN, SYDVKM. Trimming removed 4 bases from V and 6 bases from J; junction bases left unmatched: 14. The CDR3 runs to 16 residues. Profiled with immunoSEQ multiplex PCR; TCRdb holds only in-frame clones, not every one. The sample contains 250,000 or so clones, approximately 84% of which appear only once. The sample comprised PBMCs or T cells enriched from blood (not recorded which). The V call is TRBV28, the J call TRBJ1-1, with 7 bases fitting TRBD1. This sequence was found in a woman between 45 and 60 years old who had been exposed to COVID-19. DNA of the CDR3: TGTGCCAGCAGTTCCTTAAGACAGGGCGGTAACGCTGAAGCTTTCTTT. Protein sequence: CASSSLRQGGNAEAFF.